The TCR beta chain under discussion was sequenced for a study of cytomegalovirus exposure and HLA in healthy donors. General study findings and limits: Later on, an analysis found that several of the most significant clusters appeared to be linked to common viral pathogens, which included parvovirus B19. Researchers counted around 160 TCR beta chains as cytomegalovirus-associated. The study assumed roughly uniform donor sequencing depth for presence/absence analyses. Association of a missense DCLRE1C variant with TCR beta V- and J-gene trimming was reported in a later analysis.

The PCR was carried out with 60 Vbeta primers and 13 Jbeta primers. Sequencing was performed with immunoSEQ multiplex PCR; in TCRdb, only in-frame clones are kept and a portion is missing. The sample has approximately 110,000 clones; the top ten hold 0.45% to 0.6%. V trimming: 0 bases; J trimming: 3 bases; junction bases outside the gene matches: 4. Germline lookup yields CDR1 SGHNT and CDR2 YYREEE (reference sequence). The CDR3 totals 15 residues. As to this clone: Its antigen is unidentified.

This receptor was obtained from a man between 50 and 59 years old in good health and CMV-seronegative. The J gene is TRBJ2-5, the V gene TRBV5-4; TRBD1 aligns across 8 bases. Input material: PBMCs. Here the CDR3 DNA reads TGTGCCAGCAGCTTGGCACAGGGGGTAAAAGAGACCCAGTACTTC. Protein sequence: CASSLAQGVKETQYF.